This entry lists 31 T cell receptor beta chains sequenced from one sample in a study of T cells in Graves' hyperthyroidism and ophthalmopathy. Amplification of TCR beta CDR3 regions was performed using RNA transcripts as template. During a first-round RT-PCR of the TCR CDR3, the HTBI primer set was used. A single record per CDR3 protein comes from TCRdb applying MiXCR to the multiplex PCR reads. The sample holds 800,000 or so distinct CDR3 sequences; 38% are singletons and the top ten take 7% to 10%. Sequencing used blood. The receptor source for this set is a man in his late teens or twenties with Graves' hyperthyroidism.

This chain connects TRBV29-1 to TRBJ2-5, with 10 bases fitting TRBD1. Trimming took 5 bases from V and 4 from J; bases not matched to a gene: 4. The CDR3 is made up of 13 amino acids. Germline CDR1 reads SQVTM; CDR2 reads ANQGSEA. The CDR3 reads CSVSWTGGETQYF. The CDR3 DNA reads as TGCAGCGTTAGCTGGACAGGGGGAGAGACCCAGTACTTC.

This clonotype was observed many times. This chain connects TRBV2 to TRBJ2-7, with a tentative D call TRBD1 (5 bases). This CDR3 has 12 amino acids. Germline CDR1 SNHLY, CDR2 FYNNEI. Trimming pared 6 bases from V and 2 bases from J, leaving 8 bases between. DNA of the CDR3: TGTGCCAGCAGGGGGCCGGCCTACGAGCAGTACTTC. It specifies CASRGPAYEQYF.

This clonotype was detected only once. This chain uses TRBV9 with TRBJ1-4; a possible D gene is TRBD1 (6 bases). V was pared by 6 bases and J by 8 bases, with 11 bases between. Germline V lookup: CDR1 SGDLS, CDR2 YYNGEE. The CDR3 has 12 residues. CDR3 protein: CASTTGTEKLFF. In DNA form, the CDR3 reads TGTGCCAGCACTACAGGGACGGAAAAACTGTTTTTT.

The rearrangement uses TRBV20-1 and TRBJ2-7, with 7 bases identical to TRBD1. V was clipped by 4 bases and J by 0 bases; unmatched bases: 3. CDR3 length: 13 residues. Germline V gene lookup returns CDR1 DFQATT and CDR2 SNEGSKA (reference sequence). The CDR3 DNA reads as TGCAGTGCTAAGGGGGACAGCTCCTACGAGCAGTACTTC. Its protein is CSAKGDSSYEQYF.

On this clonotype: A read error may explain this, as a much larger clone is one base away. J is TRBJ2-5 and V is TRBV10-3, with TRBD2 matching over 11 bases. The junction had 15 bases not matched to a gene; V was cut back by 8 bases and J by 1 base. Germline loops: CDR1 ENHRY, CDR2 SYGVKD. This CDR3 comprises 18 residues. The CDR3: CAIPLGASGGTGQETQYF. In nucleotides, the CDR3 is TGTGCCATCCCCCTCGGGGCTAGCGGGGGGACGGGCCAAGAGACCCAGTACTTC.

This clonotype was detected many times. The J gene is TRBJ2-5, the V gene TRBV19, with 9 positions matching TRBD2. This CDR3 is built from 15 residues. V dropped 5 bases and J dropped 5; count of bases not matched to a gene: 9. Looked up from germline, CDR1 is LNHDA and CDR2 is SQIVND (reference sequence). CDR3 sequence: CASSSAGLAAETQYF. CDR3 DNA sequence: TGTGCCAGTAGTTCAGCGGGACTAGCAGCGGAGACCCAGTACTTC.

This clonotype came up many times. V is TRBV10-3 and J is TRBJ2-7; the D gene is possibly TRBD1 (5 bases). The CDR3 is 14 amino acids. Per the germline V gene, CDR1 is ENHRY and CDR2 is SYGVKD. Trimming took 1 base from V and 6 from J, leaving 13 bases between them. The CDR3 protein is CAISEFSGKSEQYF. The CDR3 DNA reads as TGTGCCATCAGTGAGTTTTCAGGGAAGAGCGAGCAGTACTTC.

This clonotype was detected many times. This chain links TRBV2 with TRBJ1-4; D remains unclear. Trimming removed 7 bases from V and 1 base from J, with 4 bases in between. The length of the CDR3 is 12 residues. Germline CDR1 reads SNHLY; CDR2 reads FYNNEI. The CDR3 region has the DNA TGTGCCAGCACCCGAACTAATGAAAAACTGTTTTTT. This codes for CASTRTNEKLFF.

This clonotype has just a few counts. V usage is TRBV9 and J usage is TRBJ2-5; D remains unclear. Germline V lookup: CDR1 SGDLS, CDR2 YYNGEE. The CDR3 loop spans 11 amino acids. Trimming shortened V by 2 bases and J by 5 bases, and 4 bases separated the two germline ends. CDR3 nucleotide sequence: TGTGCCAGCAGCGTTGATGAGACCCAGTACTTC. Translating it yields CASSVDETQYF.

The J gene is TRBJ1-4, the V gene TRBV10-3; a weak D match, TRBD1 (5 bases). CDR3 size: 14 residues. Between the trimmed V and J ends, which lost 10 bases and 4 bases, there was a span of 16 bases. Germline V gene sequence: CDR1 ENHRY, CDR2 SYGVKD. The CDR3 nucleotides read TGTGCCACGCTAGAGACGGGGGGTAATGAAAAACTGTTTTTT. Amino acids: CATLETGGNEKLFF.

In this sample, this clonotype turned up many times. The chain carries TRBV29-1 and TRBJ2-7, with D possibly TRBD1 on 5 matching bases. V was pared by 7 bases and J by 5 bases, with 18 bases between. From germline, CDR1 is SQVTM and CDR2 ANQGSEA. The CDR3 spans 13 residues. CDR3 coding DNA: TGCAGCGCTGGCGACAGCTTCGGCAACGAGCAGTACTTC. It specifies CSAGDSFGNEQYF.

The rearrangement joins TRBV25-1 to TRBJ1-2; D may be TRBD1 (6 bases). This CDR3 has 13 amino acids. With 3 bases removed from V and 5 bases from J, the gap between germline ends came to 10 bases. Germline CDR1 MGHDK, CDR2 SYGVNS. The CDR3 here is CASSDETGYGYTF. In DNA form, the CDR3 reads TGTGCCAGCAGTGACGAAACAGGGTATGGCTACACCTTC.

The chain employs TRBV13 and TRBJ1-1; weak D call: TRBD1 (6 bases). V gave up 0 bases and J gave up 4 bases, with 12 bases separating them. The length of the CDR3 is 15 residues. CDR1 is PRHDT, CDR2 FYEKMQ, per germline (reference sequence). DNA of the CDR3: TGTGCCAGCAGCTTAGGCGCCAGGGGAGGCACTGAAGCTTTCTTT. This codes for CASSLGARGGTEAFF. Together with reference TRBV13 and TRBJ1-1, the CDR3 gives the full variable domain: AAGVIQSPRHLIKEKRETATLKCYPIPRHDTVYWYQQGPGQDPQFLISFYEKMQSDKGSIPDRFSAQQFSDYHSELNMSSLELGDSALYFCASSLGARGGTEAFFGQGTRLTVV.

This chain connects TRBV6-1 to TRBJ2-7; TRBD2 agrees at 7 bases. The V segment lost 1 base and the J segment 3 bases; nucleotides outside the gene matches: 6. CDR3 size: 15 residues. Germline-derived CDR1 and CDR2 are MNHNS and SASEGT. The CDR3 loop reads CASSEVSGTHYEQYF. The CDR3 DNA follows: TGTGCCAGCAGTGAAGTAAGCGGGACCCACTACGAGCAGTACTTC.

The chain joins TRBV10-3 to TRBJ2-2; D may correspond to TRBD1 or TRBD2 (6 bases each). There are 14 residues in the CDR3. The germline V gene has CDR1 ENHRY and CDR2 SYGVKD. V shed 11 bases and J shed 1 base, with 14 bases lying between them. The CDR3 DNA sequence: TGTGCCGCGAAGGGGGGCCTGAACACCGGGGAGCTGTTTTTT. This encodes CAAKGGLNTGELFF.

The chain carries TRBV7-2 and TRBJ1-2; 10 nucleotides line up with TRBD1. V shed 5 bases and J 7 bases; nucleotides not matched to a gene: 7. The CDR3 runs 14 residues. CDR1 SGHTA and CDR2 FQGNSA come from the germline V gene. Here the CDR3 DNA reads TGTGCCAGCAGCGCCGGGACAGGGGCCGGTGGCTACACCTTC. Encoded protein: CASSAGTGAGGYTF.

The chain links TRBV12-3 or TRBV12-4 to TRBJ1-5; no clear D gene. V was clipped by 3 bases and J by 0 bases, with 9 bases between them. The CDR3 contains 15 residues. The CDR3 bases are TGTGCCAGCAGTTTGAGCTTTTATAGCAATCAGCCCCAGCATTTT. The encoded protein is CASSLSFYSNQPQHF.

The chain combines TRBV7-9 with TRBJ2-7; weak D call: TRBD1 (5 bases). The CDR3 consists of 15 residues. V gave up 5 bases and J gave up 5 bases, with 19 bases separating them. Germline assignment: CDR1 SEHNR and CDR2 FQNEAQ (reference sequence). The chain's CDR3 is CASSQAMAGRHEQYF. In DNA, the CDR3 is TGTGCCAGCAGCCAAGCAATGGCAGGGCGGCACGAGCAGTACTTC.

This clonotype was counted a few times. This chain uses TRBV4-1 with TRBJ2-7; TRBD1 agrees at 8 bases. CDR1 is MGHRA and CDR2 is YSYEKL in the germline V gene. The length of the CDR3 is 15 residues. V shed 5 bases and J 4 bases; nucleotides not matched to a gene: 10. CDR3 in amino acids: CASSLIPGGRYEQYF. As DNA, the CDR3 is TGCGCCAGCAGCTTGATCCCAGGGGGCAGGTACGAGCAGTACTTC.

CDR3 in amino acids: CASSNLGASPTF. In DNA form, the CDR3 reads TGCGCCAGCAGTAATCTAGGGGCGTCGCCCACCTTC. The V gene is TRBV10-2, the J gene TRBJ1-2, with a possible D match to TRBD1 (5 bases). Germline CDR1 WSHSY, CDR2 SAAADI. The V gene lost 5 bases and the J gene lost 13 bases, with 17 bases spanning the gap. The CDR3 extends over 12 amino acids.

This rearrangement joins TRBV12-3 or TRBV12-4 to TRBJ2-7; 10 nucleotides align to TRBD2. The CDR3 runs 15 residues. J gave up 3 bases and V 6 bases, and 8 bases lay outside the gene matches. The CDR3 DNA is TGTGCCAGCAGCCTAAGACTAGCGGGCCTCTACGAGCAGTACTTC. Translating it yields CASSLRLAGLYEQYF.

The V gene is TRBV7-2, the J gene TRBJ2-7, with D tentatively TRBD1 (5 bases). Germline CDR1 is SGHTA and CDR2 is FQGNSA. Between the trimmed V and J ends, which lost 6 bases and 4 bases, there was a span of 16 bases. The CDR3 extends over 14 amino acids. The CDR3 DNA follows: TGTGCCAGCAGTTTCGGCAGGGTGGGGTACGAGCAGTACTTC. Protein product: CASSFGRVGYEQYF.

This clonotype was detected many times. The CDR3 spells CASSPMTLKEAFF. The DNA for the CDR3 is TGTGCCAGCAGTCCGATGACCTTGAAGGAAGCTTTCTTT. The gene calls are TRBV12-3 or TRBV12-4 and TRBJ1-1; D gene uncertain. Deletions cut 5 bases from V and 8 bases from J, with 15 bases between. The CDR3 is made up of 13 amino acids.

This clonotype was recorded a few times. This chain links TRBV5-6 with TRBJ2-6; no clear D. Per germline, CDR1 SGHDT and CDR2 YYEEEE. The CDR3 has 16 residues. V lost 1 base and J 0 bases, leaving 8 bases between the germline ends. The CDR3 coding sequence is TGTGCCAGCAGCTTGTCCTGGGACTCTGGGGCCAACGTCCTGACTTTC. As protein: CASSLSWDSGANVLTF.

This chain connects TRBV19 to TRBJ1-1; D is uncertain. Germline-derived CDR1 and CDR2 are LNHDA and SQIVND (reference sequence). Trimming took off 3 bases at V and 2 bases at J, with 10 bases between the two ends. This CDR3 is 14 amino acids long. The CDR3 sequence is CASSILLLNTEAFF. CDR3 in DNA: TGTGCCAGTAGTATCCTCCTCCTAAACACTGAAGCTTTCTTT. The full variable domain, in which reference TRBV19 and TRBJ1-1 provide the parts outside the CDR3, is DGGITQSPKYLFRKEGQNVTLSCEQNLNHDAMYWYRQDPGQGLRLIYYSQIVNDFQKGDIAEGYSVSREKKESFPLTVTSAQKNPTAFYLCASSILLLNTEAFFGQGTRLTVV.

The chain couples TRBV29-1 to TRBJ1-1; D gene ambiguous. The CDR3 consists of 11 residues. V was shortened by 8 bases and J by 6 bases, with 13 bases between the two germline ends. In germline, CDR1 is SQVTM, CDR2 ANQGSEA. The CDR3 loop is CSLALNAEAFF. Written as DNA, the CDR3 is TGCAGCTTGGCCTTGAATGCTGAAGCTTTCTTT.

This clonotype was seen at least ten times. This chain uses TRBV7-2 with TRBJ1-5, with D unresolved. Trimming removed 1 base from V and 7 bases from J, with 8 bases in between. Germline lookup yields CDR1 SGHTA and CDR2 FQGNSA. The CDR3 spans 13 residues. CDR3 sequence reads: CASSLESRQPQHF. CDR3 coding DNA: TGTGCCAGCAGCTTAGAATCGAGACAGCCCCAGCATTTT.

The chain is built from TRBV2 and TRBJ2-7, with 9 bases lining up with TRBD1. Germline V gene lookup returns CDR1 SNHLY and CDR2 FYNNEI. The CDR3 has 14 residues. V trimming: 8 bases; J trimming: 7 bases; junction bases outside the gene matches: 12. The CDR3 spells CASLPDRGVGEQYF. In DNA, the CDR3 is TGTGCCAGCCTTCCTGACAGGGGGGTCGGGGAGCAGTACTTC.

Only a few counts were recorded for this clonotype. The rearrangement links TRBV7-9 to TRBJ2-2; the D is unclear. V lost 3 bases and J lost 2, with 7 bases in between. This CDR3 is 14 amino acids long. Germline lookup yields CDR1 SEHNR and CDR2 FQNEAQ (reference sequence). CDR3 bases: TGTGCCAGCAGCTTGGAACACAACACCGGGGAGCTGTTTTTT. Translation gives CASSLEHNTGELFF. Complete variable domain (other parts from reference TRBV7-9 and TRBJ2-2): DTGVSQNPRHKITKRGQNVTFRCDPISEHNRLYWYRQTLGQGPEFLTYFQNEAQLEKSRLLSDRFSAERPKGSFSTLEIQRTEQGDSAMYLCASSLEHNTGELFFGEGSRLTVL.

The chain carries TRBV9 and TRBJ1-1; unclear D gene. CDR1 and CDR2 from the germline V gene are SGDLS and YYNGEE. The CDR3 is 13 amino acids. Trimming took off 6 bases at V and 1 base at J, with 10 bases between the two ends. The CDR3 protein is CASTKNRNTEAFF. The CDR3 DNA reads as TGTGCCAGCACGAAAAATCGGAACACTGAAGCTTTCTTT.

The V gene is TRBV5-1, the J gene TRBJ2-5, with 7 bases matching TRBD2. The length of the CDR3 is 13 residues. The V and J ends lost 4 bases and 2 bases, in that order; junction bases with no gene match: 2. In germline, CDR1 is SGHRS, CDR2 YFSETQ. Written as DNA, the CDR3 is TGCGCCAGCAGCCGGGGGGAGCAAGAGACCCAGTACTTC. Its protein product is CASSRGEQETQYF. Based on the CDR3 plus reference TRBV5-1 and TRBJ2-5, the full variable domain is KAGVTQTPRYLIKTRGQQVTLSCSPISGHRSVSWYQQTPGQGLQFLFEYFSETQRNKGNFPGRFSGRQFSNSRSEMNVSTLELGDSALYLCASSRGEQETQYFGPGTRLLVL.